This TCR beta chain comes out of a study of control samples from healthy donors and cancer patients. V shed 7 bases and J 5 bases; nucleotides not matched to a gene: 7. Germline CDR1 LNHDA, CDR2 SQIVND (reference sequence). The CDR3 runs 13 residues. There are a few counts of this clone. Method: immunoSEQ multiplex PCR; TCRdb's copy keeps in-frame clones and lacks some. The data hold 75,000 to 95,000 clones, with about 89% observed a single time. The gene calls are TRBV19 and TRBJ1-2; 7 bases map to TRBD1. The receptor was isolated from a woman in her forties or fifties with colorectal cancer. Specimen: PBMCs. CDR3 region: CASTPGQPYGYTF. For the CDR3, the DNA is TGTGCCAGTACCCCGGGACAGCCATATGGCTACACCTTC.